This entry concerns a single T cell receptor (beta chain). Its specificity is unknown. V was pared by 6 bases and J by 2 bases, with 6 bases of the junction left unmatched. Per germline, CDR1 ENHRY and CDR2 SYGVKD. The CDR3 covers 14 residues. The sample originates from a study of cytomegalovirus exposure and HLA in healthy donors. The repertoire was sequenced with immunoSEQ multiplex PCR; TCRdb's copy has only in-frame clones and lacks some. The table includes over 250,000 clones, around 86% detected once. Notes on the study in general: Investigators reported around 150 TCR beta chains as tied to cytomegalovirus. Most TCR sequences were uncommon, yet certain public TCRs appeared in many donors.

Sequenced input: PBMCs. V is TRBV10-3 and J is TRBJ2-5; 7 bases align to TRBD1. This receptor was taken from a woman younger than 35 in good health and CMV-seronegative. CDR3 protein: CAIRGQSAQETQYF. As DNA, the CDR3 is TGTGCCATCAGGGGACAGTCAGCTCAAGAGACCCAGTACTTC.